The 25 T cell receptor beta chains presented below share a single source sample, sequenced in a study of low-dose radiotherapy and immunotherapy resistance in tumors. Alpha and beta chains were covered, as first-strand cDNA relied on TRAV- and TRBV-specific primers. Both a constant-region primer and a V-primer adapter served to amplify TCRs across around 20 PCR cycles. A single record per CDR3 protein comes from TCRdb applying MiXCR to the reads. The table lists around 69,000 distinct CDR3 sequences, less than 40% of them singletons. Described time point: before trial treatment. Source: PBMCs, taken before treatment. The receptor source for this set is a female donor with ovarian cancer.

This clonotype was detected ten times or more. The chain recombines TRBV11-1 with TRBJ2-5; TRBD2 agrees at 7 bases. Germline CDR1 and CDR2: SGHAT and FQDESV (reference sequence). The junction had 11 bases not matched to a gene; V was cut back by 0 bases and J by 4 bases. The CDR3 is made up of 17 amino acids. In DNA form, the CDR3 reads TGTGCCAGCAGCTTAGCGCAGGCGGGAGTTAAGGGAGAGACCCAGTACTTC. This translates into CASSLAQAGVKGETQYF.

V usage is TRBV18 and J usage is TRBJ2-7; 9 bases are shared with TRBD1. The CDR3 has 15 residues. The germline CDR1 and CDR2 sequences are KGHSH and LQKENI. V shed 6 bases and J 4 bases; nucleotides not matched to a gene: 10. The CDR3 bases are TGTGCCAGCTCGCAGCGGACAGGGGACGGGTACGAGCAGTACTTC. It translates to CASSQRTGDGYEQYF.

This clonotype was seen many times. The CDR3 nucleotides are TGTGCCAGCAGCCGACAGGGTGTTACTGAAGCTTTCTTT. This gives the protein CASSRQGVTEAFF. This rearrangement joins TRBV6-5 to TRBJ1-1, with 7 bases that match TRBD1. The CDR3 spans 13 residues. CDR1 is MNHEY and CDR2 is SVGAGI in the germline V gene. With 6 bases clipped from V and 5 bases from J, the junction kept 6 bases outside the gene matches.

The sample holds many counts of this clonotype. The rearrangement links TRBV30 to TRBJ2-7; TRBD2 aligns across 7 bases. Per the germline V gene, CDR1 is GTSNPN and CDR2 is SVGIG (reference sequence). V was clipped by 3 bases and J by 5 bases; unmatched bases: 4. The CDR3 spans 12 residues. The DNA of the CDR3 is TGTGCCTGGAGCCGGACTAGTGACGAGCAGTACTTC. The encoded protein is CAWSRTSDEQYF.

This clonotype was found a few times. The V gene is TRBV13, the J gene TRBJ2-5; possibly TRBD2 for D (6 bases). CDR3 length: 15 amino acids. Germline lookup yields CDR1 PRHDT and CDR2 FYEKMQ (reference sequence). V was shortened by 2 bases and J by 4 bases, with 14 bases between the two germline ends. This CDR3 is CASSLSGEAGETQYF. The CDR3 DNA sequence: TGTGCCAGCAGCTTATCTGGGGAAGCGGGAGAGACCCAGTACTTC.

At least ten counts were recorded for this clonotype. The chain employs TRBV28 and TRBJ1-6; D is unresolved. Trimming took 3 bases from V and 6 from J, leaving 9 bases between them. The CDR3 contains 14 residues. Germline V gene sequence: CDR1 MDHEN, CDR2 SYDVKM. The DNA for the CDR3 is TGTGCCAGCAGTTTGGTCAACTTTAATTCACCCCTCCACTTT. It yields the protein CASSLVNFNSPLHF.

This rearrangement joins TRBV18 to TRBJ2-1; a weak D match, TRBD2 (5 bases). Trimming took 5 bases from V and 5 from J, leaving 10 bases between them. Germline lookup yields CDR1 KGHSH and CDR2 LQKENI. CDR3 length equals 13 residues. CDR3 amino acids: CASSSGKNNEQFF. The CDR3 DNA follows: TGTGCCAGCTCATCCGGGAAGAACAATGAGCAGTTCTTC.

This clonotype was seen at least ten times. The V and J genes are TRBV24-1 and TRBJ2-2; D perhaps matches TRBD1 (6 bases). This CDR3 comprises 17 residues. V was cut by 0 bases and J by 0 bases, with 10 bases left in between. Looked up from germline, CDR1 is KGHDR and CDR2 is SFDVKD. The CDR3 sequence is CATSDLGTPTNTGELFF. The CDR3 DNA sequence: TGTGCCACCAGTGATTTGGGGACACCTACGAACACCGGGGAGCTGTTTTTT.

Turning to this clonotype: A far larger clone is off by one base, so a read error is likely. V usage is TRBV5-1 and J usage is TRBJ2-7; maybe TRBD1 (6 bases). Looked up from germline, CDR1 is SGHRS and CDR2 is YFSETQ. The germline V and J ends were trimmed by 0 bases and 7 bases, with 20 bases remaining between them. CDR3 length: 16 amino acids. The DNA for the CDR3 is TGCGCCAGCAGCTTGGCTGGGGGCCTCTCCTACAATGAGCAGTACTTC. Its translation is CASSLAGGLSYNEQYF.

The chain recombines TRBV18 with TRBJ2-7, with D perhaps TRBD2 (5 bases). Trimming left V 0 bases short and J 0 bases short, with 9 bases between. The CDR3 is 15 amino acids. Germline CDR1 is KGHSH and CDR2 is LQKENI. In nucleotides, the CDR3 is TGTGCCAGCTCACCACCGGGGAGCCTCTCCTACGAGCAGTACTTC. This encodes CASSPPGSLSYEQYF.

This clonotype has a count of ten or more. The CDR3 loop reads CASSGLSVVTEAFF. CDR3 DNA: TGTGCCAGCAGCGGCCTATCAGTAGTGACTGAAGCTTTCTTT. The chain couples TRBV21-1 to TRBJ1-1. TRBV21-1 is recorded as a pseudogene. This CDR3 is 14 amino acids long.

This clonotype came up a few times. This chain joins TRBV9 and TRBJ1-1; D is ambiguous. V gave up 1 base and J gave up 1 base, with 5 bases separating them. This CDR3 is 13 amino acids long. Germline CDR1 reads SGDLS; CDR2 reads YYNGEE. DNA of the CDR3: TGTGCCAGCAGCGTAACACCGAACACTGAAGCTTTCTTT. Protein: CASSVTPNTEAFF.

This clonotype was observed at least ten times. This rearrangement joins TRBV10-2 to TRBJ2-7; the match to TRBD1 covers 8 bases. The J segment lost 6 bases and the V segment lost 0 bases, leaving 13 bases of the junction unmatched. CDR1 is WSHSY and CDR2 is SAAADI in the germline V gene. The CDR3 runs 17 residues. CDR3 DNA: TGCGCCAGCAGTGAGTCGTCAGGCGGACAGGGAGGCCTCGAGCAGTACTTC. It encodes CASSESSGGQGGLEQYF.

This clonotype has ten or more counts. DNA of the CDR3: TGTGCCAGCAGTGAAGTTCGGGGGAACACTGAAGCTTTCTTT. Its translation: CASSEVRGNTEAFF. This sequence joins TRBV2 and TRBJ1-1; D not certain. The CDR3 contains 14 residues. CDR1 and CDR2 from the germline V gene are SNHLY and FYNNEI. Deletions cut 1 base from V and 1 base from J, with 7 bases between. The full variable domain, rest sourced from reference TRBV2 and TRBJ1-1, is EPEVTQTPSHQVTQMGQEVILRCVPISNHLYFYWYRQILGQKVEFLVSFYNNEISEKSEIFDDQFSVERPDGSNFTLKIRSTKLEDSAMYFCASSEVRGNTEAFFGQGTRLTVV.

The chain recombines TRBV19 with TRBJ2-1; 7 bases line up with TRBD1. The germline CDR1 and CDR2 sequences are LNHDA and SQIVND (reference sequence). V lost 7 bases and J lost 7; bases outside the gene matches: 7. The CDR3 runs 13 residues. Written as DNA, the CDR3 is TGTGCCAGTACGACAGGGATTAAGAATGAGCAGTTCTTC. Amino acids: CASTTGIKNEQFF.

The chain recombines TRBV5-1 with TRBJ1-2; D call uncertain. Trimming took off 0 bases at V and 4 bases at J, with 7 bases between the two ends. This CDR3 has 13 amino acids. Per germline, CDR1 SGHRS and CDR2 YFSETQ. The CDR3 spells CASSLVASYGYTF. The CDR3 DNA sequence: TGCGCCAGCAGCTTGGTAGCCTCCTATGGCTACACCTTC.

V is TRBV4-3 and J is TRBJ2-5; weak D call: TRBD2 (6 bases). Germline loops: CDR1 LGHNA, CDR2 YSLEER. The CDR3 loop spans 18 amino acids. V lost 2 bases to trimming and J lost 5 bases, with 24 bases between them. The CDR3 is CASSQMPVPPGVRETQYF. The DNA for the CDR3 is TGCGCCAGCAGCCAAATGCCAGTACCGCCGGGAGTACGTGAGACCCAGTACTTC.

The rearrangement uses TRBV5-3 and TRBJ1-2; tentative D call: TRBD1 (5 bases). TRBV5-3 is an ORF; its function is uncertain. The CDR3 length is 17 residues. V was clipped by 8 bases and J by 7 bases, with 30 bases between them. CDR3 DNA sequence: TGTGCCAGCAGCCTATCCGCAAGGGGCCCAGTGACGGGTGGCTACACCTTC. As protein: CASSLSARGPVTGGYTF.

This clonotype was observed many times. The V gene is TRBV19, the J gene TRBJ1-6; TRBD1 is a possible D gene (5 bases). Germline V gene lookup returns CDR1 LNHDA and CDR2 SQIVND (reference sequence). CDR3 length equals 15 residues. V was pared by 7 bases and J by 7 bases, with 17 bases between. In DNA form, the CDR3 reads TGTGCCAGTACCCTGGAGGGACCGAAGAATTCACCCCTCCACTTT. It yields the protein CASTLEGPKNSPLHF.

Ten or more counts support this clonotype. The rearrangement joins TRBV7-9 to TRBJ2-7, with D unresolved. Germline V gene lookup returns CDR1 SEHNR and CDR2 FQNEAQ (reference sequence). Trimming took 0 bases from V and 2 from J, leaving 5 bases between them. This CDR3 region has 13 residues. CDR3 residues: CASSLAAPYEQYF. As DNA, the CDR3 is TGTGCCAGCAGCTTAGCGGCTCCCTACGAGCAGTACTTC. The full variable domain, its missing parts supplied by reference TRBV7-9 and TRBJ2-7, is DTGVSQNPRHKITKRGQNVTFRCDPISEHNRLYWYRQTLGQGPEFLTYFQNEAQLEKSRLLSDRFSAERPKGSFSTLEIQRTEQGDSAMYLCASSLAAPYEQYFGPGTRLTVT.

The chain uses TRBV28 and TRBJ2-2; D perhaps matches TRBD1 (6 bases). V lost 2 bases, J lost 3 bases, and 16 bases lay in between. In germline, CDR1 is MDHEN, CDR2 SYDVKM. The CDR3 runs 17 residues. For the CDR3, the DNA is TGTGCCAGCAGTTTAGGGACACCCTATGGCTACACCGGGGAGCTGTTTTTT. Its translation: CASSLGTPYGYTGELFF.

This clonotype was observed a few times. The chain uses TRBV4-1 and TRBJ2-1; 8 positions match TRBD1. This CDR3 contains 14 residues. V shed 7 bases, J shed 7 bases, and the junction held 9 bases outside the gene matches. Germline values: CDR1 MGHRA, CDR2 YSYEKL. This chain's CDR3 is CASNNQGALNEQFF. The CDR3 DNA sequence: TGCGCCAGCAACAACCAGGGGGCGCTTAATGAGCAGTTCTTC.

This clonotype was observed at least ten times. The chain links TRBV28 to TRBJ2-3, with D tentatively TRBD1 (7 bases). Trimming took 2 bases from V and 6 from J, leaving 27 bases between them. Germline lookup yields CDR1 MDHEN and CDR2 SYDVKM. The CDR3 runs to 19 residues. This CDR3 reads CASSLEFGGIDRVADTQYF. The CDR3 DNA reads TGTGCCAGCAGTTTAGAGTTCGGGGGAATCGACAGGGTGGCGGATACGCAGTATTTT.

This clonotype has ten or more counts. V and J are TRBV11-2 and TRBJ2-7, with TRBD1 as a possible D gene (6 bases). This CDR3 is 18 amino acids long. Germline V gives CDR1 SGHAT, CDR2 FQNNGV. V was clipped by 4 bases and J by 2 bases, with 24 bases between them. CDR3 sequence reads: CASSSTGTRTSFAYEQYF. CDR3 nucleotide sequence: TGTGCCAGCAGCTCGACCGGGACAAGGACCTCTTTTGCCTACGAGCAGTACTTC. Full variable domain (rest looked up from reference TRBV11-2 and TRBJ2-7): EAGVAQSPRYKIIEKRQSVAFWCNPISGHATLYWYQQILGQGPKLLIQFQNNGVVDDSQLPKDRFSAERLKGVDSTLKIQPAKLEDSAVYLCASSSTGTRTSFAYEQYFGPGTRLTVT.

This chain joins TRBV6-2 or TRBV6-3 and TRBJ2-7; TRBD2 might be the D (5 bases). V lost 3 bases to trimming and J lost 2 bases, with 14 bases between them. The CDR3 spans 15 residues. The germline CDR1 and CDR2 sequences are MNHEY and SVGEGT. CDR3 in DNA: TGTGCCAGCAGTTATAGCGCGATGGATCCCTACGAGCAGTACTTC. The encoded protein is CASSYSAMDPYEQYF.